This record looks at one TCR beta chain sequence and its context. This clonotype was recorded a few times. Its antigen has not been determined. Base qualities are not at hand, and no much larger clone is one base apart. The data derive from a study of T cells after yellow fever vaccination (dated by TCRdb to the late 2010s). For context, the study as a whole: The SMART-Seq v4 Ultra Low Input RNA kit was used to prepare libraries from fractions with low cell numbers. To follow T-cell clones before and after both primary and booster YFV17D yellow fever vaccination, bulk TCR alpha and beta repertoires underwent longitudinal sequencing. The cohort comprised two healthy male donors, one aged 18 to 29 and one aged 30 to 40 years. Bulk PBMC replicates and cell subsets were isolated from blood drawn at multiple timepoints before and after both primary and secondary immunization.

TCR cDNA was made using 5'RACE template switching, a step that added a universal primer site and unique molecular identifiers. cDNA synthesis was primed from both the TCR alpha and TCR beta constant segments. Libraries were amplified in two PCR steps, with sample barcodes and sequencing adapters added in the second step. Sequencing of the libraries was done on either Illumina HiSeq 2500 (2x100 bp) or NovaSeq (2x150 bp). The authors' pipeline ran thus. Demultiplexing of reads and collapsing into UMI consensus sequences were performed with MIGEC, and V(D)J alignment was carried out with MiXCR. Clonotypes responding to the vaccine were identified with edgeR on replicate PBMC samples, with the criteria of FDR below 0.01 and a log2 fold change above 5 up to day 15. Each bulk clonotype received a CD4 or CD8 identity based on whether the sequenced CD4 or CD8 repertoire contained that clonotype at higher abundance. Using fastp at Q25 and MiXCR, TCRdb reprocessed the public reads and kept productive beta chains. Duplicate CDR3 protein sequences are folded into a single record with the most common DNA and genes. TCRdb, not the authors, supplied the V and J calls. A total of 200,000 to 300,000 distinct CDR3 sequences appear in this sample, around 13% of them only once. Jointly, the top ten make up about 0.51% of the sample.

The sample's treatment or condition label, decoded: live attenuated yellow fever vaccine strain. A standard Ficoll-Paque protocol was used to isolate PBMCs from peripheral blood. CD4 and CD8 T-cell fractions were isolated with Dynabeads CD4 and CD8 positive selection kits. RNA was extracted with TriZol from bulk PBMCs, CD4 and CD8 fractions, and dextramer-positive and dextramer-negative fractions. What the study reported, not specific to this receptor: Because the study included only a couple of donors, the extent to which the findings can be generalized is limited. Compared with the primary T-cell response, the secondary T-cell response was weaker but faster, peaking on day 5 rather than day 15. A small fraction of clonotypes appeared in both the CD4 and CD8 compartments, likely as a result of convergent recombination. FACS-sorted repertoires could contain abundant contaminating clonotypes from the bulk population, so computational filtering was required. Most clones expanded after primary vaccination (96% of CD4 and 88% of CD8) were re-detected after the booster, suggesting that broad memory maintenance occurred.

The sequence derives from a man aged 25 to 40 who received the YFV17D yellow fever vaccine. Source: CD4+ T cells sorted from PBMCs, taken 45 days after the yellow fever booster vaccination.

The bases read TGTGCCAGCAGTGGGACTAGCGGGATCCTCTACAATGAGCAGTTCTTC. This sequence encodes CASSGTSGILYNEQFF. This sequence uses TRBV6-1 and TRBJ2-1, and TRBD2 matches 12 of the central bases. V has 4 bases trimmed and J has 3 bases trimmed; junction bases matching no gene number 4. Taken from the germline V gene, the CDR1 and CDR2 loops are MNHNS and SASEGT. Taken from cysteine to phenylalanine, the CDR3 has 16 residues. Only CDR3 DNA remains: 48 bases, in frame from the first base.